In its sample, the clone carrying this T cell receptor (beta chain) was seen many times. It was uncontrolled infection, other autoimmune disease, pregnancy or lactation that excluded patients. This record belongs to a study of T cells in Graves' hyperthyroidism and ophthalmopathy. Researchers took RNA transcripts and amplified the TCR beta CDR3 regions from them. When the TCR CDR3 underwent first-round RT-PCR, the HTBI primer set was used. A single record per CDR3 protein comes from TCRdb applying MiXCR to the multiplex PCR reads. The sample holds about 570,000 distinct CDR3 sequences, about half seen once. Sequenced material: peripheral blood or thyroid tissue (not recorded which). This receptor was obtained from an adult woman with Graves' disease, either hyperthyroidism or ophthalmopathy (not recorded which).

As DNA, the CDR3 is TGCGCCAGCAGTCCCGGGACAGGGTATGGGGCCAACGTCCTGACTTTC. Its protein is CASSPGTGYGANVLTF. The rearrangement links TRBV10-1 to TRBJ2-6; the match to TRBD1 covers 9 bases. Trimming took 5 bases from V and 3 from J; bases not matched to a gene: 5. Germline V CDR1 and CDR2: WNHNN, SYGVQD (reference sequence). There are 16 residues in the CDR3.